One sample yielded the 7 T cell receptor beta chains listed below, sequenced in a study of CD8 T cells in ankylosing spondylitis. Notes on the study in general: Blood of patients with ankylosing spondylitis appeared to be characterized by a TCR beta motif of roughly eight highly homologous variants.

These receptors have no identified antigens. TCRdb re-derived calls from the 5' RACE reads in MiXCR, one entry per CDR3 protein. The sample lists some 840,000 distinct CDR3 sequences; about 10% were seen once. Specimen: blood, either unsorted or a sorted T cell fraction (not recorded which). The receptor set was obtained from a male donor with ankylosing spondylitis.

V gene TRBV6-1 combines with J gene TRBJ1-5, with a tentative D call TRBD1 (5 bases). Germline V gives CDR1 MNHNS, CDR2 SASEGT. The CDR3 consists of 15 residues. Trimming took off 0 bases at V and 6 bases at J, with 12 bases between the two ends. The CDR3 DNA reads TGTGCCAGCAGTGAAGCGCGGGGGGTAGGTCAGCCCCAGCATTTT. It codes for CASSEARGVGQPQHF.

The sample holds a few counts of this clonotype. V is TRBV24-1 and J is TRBJ2-7, with unresolved D. V lost 12 bases to trimming and J lost 4 bases, with 21 bases between them. This CDR3 is 14 amino acids long. Germline loops: CDR1 KGHDR, CDR2 SFDVKD. DNA for the CDR3: TGTGCCCTAAACTCCGGCAGAGCTCCTTACGAGCAGTACTTC. Its translation is CALNSGRAPYEQYF.

This clonotype was detected ten times or more. This chain connects TRBV20-1 to TRBJ1-5; D is undetermined. Germline CDR1 reads DFQATT; CDR2 reads SNEGSKA (reference sequence). This CDR3 comprises 15 residues. V was clipped by 5 bases and J by 0 bases, with 14 bases between them. CDR3 sequence reads: CSAHRRIYSNQPQHF. DNA of the CDR3: TGCAGTGCTCATAGGAGAATCTATAGCAATCAGCCCCAGCATTTT.

This clonotype occurred a few times. This chain joins TRBV9 and TRBJ2-1, with 7 bases fitting TRBD2. The germline V gene encodes CDR1 SGDLS and CDR2 YYNGEE. Trimming cost V 0 bases and J 4 bases; bases outside gene matches: 7. The CDR3 length is 16 residues. CDR3 in DNA: TGTGCCAGCAGCGTAGGGGGCGGGAGTAGATACAATGAGCAGTTCTTC. Translation: CASSVGGGSRYNEQFF.

The chain couples TRBV4-3 to TRBJ1-2; no reliable D call. The CDR3 is made up of 15 amino acids. Trimming cost V 8 bases and J 5 bases, with 21 bases left between them. In germline, CDR1 is LGHNA, CDR2 YSLEER. CDR3 residues: CASRSGWGPSYGYTF. In nucleotides, the CDR3 is TGCGCCAGCCGCTCCGGCTGGGGTCCCTCTTATGGCTACACCTTC.

A few counts support this clonotype. The CDR3 DNA follows: TGCAGTGCACCCGACCCACCGGCTAATGAAAAACTGTTTTTT. As protein: CSAPDPPANEKLFF. The chain employs TRBV20-1 and TRBJ1-4; D is uncertain. The V end lost 6 bases, the J end lost 3 bases, and 14 bases lay between the germline ends. CDR3 size: 14 residues. Germline V CDR1 and CDR2: DFQATT, SNEGSKA (reference sequence).

J is TRBJ1-4 and V is TRBV18, with D unresolved. The germline CDR1 and CDR2 sequences are KGHSH and LQKENI. V gave up 6 bases and J gave up 0 bases, with 11 bases separating them. The CDR3 runs to 15 residues. CDR3 DNA: TGTGCCAGCTCCACGTTCACAGCAACTAATGAAAAACTGTTTTTT. The encoded protein is CASSTFTATNEKLFF.